The 15 T cell receptor beta chains below come from one sample, sequenced in a study of identical twins (dated by TCRdb to the mid-2010s). The library was generated by 5' RACE. TCRdb lists the instrument as Illumina HiSeq 2000. The public reads were reprocessed in TCRdb via fastp at Q25 and MiXCR, keeping in-frame beta chains. A single entry per CDR3 protein holds the most common genes and DNA from its merged rows. The sample contains around 1.7 million distinct CDR3 sequences, less than 35% of them found a single time. Of the sample, around 0.3% falls within the top ten clones. The sequenced sample consisted of cord blood. Receptors originate from a newborn girl in good health.

This clonotype was picked up a small number of times. J is TRBJ1-2 and V is TRBV2; D remains unclear. CDR1 is SNHLY, CDR2 FYNNEI, per germline. Trimming pared 6 bases from V and 3 bases from J, leaving 14 bases between. The CDR3 is 14 amino acids. DNA for the CDR3: TGTGCCAGCAGCCCCTCCGGGAGGGACTATGGCTACACCTTC. Translating it yields CASSPSGRDYGYTF.

The rearrangement links TRBV7-6 to TRBJ2-7; 9 bases map to TRBD2. V lost 1 base, J lost 0 bases, and 7 bases stayed unmatched. Per germline, CDR1 SGHVS and CDR2 FNYEAQ. This CDR3 is 17 amino acids long. CDR3 loop: CASSLESSGITSYEQYF. DNA of the CDR3: TGTGCCAGCAGCTTAGAGTCTAGCGGGATTACCTCCTACGAGCAGTACTTC. The variable domain in full, with the rest retrieved from reference TRBV7-6 and TRBJ2-7, is GAGVSQSPRYKVTKRGQDVALRCDPISGHVSLYWYRQALGQGPEFLTYFNYEAQQDKSGLPNDRFSAERPEGSISTLTIQRTEQRDSAMYRCASSLESSGITSYEQYFGPGTRLTVT.

This clonotype was seen many times. This rearrangement joins TRBV29-1 to TRBJ2-4, with 7 positions matching TRBD1. Germline trimming cut 0 bases from V and 14 bases from J; bases unmatched to any gene: 10. From germline, CDR1 is SQVTM and CDR2 ANQGSEA. The CDR3 has 13 residues. The CDR3 loop reads CSVEDATRGREYF. CDR3 DNA: TGCAGCGTTGAAGATGCCACGAGGGGGCGGGAGTACTTC.

The V gene is TRBV21-1, the J gene TRBJ2-7; the table calls TRBD1, which could not be checked here. TRBV21-1 has pseudogene status. This CDR3 is 18 amino acids long. Here the CDR3 reads CASSKAPNPGQGHYEQYF. The CDR3, as DNA: TGTGCCAGCAGCAAAGCGCCTAATCCGGGACAGGGCCACTACGAGCAGTACTTC.

This clonotype occurred a few times. This chain connects TRBV7-8 to TRBJ2-1; D may be TRBD2 (5 bases). The V end was cut by 2 bases, the J end by 1 base, with 15 bases between. Germline CDR1 SGHVS, CDR2 FQNEAQ. The CDR3 runs 17 residues. The CDR3 sequence is CASSLKAAFSSYNEQFF. CDR3 DNA sequence: TGTGCCAGCAGCTTAAAAGCGGCCTTCTCTTCCTACAATGAGCAGTTCTTC.

A word on this clonotype: A read error may account for a junction end that differs from germline. The chain employs TRBV4-1 and TRBJ2-4; maybe TRBD2 (5 bases). The CDR3 length is 14 residues. CDR1 is MGHRA and CDR2 is YSYEKL in the germline V gene. CDR3 nucleotide sequence: TGCGCCAGCAGCACCTACCGGACTGACAACATTCTGTACTTC. Translated, it gives CASSTYRTDNILYF.

This clonotype has a handful of counts. The chain combines TRBV7-2 with TRBJ2-7; TRBD2 agrees at 7 bases. Germline lookup yields CDR1 SGHTA and CDR2 FQGNSA. V was clipped by 0 bases and J by 2 bases; unmatched bases: 4. The CDR3 covers 15 residues. The CDR3 loop reads CASSLALRGTYEQYF. For the CDR3, the DNA is TGTGCCAGCAGCTTAGCTTTGCGGGGGACCTACGAGCAGTACTTC.

The chain is built from TRBV27 and TRBJ1-2; tentative D call: TRBD1 (5 bases). The germline gives CDR1 MNHEY, CDR2 SMNVEV (reference sequence). Trimming stripped 8 bases from V and 5 bases from J, with 24 bases between. CDR3 size: 16 residues. CDR3 amino acids: CASGSRQRAGNYGYTF. The DNA of the CDR3 is TGTGCCAGCGGGTCCCGACAAAGAGCAGGGAATTATGGCTACACCTTC.

The sample holds a few counts of this clonotype. The V call is TRBV19, the J call TRBJ2-3, with D possibly called TRBD1 or TRBD2 (5 bases each). The CDR3 length is 15 residues. Germline V CDR1 and CDR2: LNHDA, SQIVND (reference sequence). Trimming left V 7 bases short and J 1 base short, with 15 bases between. The CDR3 protein is CASTPSRGGTDTQYF. In nucleotides, the CDR3 is TGTGCCAGTACCCCATCCCGGGGCGGCACAGATACGCAGTATTTT.

The chain joins TRBV20-1 to TRBJ2-7; D uncertain. Germline V gives CDR1 DFQATT, CDR2 SNEGSKA (reference sequence). V was cut by 6 bases and J by 1 base, with 19 bases left in between. This CDR3 has 15 amino acids. The CDR3 region has the DNA TGCAGTGCCCCATCCAGGTCCCTACCTTCCTACGAGCAGTACTTC. Translation gives CSAPSRSLPSYEQYF.

The rearrangement joins TRBV30 to TRBJ1-2; D perhaps matches TRBD1 (6 bases). The CDR3 length is 14 residues. Per germline, CDR1 GTSNPN and CDR2 SVGIG (reference sequence). The V gene lost 4 bases and the J gene lost 0 bases, with 12 bases spanning the gap. This CDR3 reads CAWTWGPTNYGYTF. The CDR3 bases are TGTGCCTGGACGTGGGGGCCCACTAACTATGGCTACACCTTC.

The rearrangement links TRBV20-1 to TRBJ2-7; 8 nucleotides match TRBD2. Germline assignment: CDR1 DFQATT and CDR2 SNEGSKA (reference sequence). J was trimmed by 2 bases and V by 0 bases; bases with no gene match: 3. The CDR3 consists of 14 residues. This CDR3 reads CSARDIAGTYEQYF. CDR3 nucleotides: TGCAGTGCTAGAGATATAGCGGGAACCTACGAGCAGTACTTC.

The J gene is TRBJ2-1, the V gene TRBV10-3; TRBD2 matches at 11 bases. Trimming cost V 7 bases and J 7 bases; bases outside gene matches: 9. From germline, CDR1 is ENHRY and CDR2 SYGVKD. The CDR3 consists of 15 residues. The CDR3 coding sequence is TGTGCCATCACCCCTAGCGGGAGGCCTTGGAATGAGCAGTTCTTC. It yields the protein CAITPSGRPWNEQFF.

The chain recombines TRBV10-3 with TRBJ2-2, with a tentative D call TRBD2 (5 bases). Trimming removed 4 bases at V and 0 bases at J, with 6 bases between. Germline assignment: CDR1 ENHRY and CDR2 SYGVKD. This CDR3 comprises 14 residues. The CDR3 is CAISGTSNTGELFF. The CDR3 DNA reads TGTGCCATCAGTGGGACTTCGAACACCGGGGAGCTGTTTTTT.

This clonotype was observed a few times. This chain links TRBV4-2 with TRBJ1-1; the D is unclear. CDR1 LGHNA and CDR2 YNFKEQ come from the germline V gene. The length of the CDR3 is 13 residues. With 4 bases removed from V and 10 bases from J, the gap between germline ends came to 16 bases. CDR3 residues: CASSPLSPGGAFF. The CDR3 bases are TGTGCCAGCAGCCCTTTATCCCCGGGCGGAGCTTTCTTT.